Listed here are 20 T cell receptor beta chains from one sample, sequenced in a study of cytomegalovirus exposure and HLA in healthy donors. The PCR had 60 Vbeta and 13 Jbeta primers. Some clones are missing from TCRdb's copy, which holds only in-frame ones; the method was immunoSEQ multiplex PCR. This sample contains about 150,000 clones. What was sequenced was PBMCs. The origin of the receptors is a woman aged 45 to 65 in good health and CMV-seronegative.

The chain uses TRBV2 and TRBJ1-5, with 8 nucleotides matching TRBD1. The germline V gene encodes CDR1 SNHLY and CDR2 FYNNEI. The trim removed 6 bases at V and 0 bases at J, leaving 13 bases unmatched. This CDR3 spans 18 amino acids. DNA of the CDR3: TGTGCCAGCAGAGCTCGTTCGGGACAGGCCTATAGCAATCAGCCCCAGCATTTT. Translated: CASRARSGQAYSNQPQHF.

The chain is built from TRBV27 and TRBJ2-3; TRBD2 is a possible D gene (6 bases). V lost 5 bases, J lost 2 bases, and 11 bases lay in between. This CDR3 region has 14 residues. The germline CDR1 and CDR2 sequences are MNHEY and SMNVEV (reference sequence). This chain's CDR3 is CASSPLDYTDTQYF. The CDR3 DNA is TGTGCCAGCAGTCCACTGGACTACACAGATACGCAGTATTTT.

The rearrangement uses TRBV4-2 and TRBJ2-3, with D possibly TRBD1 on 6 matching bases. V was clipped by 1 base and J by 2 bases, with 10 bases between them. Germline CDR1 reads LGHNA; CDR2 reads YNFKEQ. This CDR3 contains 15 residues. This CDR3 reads CASSQGQVITDTQYF. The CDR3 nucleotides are TGTGCCAGCAGCCAAGGACAGGTAATCACAGATACGCAGTATTTT.

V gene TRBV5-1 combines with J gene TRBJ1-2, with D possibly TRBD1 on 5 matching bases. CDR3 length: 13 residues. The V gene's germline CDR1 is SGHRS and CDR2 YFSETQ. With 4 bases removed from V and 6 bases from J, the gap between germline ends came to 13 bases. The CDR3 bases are TGCGCCAGCAGCCCCGGGACTGTAAATGGCTACACCTTC. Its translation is CASSPGTVNGYTF.

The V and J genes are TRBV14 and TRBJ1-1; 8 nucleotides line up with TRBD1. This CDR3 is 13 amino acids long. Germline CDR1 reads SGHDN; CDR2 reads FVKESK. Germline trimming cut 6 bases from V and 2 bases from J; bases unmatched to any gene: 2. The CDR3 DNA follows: TGTGCCAGCAGTGGACAGGGTAACACTGAAGCTTTCTTT. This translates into CASSGQGNTEAFF.

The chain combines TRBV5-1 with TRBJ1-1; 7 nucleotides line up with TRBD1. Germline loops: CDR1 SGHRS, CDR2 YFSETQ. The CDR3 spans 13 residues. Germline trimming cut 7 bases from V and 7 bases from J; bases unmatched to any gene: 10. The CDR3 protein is CASQVGQAGEAFF. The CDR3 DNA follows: TGCGCCAGCCAGGTCGGACAGGCCGGTGAAGCTTTCTTT.

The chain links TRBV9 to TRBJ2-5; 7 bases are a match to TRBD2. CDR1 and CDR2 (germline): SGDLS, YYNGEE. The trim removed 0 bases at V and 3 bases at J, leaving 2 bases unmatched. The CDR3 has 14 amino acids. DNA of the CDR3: TGTGCCAGCAGCGTAGAAGCGGGAAAAGAGACCCAGTACTTC. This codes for CASSVEAGKETQYF. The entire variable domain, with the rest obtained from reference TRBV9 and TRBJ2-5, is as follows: DSGVTQTPKHLITATGQRVTLRCSPRSGDLSVYWYQQSLDQGLQFLIQYYNGEERAKGNILERFSAQQFPDLHSELNLSSLELGDSALYFCASSVEAGKETQYFGPGTRLLVL.

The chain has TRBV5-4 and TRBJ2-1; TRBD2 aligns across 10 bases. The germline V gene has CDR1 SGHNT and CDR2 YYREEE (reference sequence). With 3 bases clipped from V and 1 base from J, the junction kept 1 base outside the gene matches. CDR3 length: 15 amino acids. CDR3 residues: CASSSSGSSYNEQFF. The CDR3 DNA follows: TGTGCCAGCAGCTCTAGCGGGAGTTCCTACAATGAGCAGTTCTTC.

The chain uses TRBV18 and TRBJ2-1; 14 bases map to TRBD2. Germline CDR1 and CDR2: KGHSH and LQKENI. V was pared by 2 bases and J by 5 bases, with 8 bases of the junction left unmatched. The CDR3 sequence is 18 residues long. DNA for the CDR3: TGTGCCAGCTCACCAAGGGGACTAGCGGGAGATAGAGACAATGAGCAGTTCTTC. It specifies CASSPRGLAGDRDNEQFF.

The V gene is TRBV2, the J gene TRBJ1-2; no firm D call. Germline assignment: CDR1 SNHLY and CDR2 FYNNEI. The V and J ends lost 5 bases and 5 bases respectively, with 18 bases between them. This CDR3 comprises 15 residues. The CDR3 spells CASSSFQVKNYGYTF. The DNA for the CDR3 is TGTGCCAGCAGTTCCTTCCAGGTTAAGAATTATGGCTACACCTTC.

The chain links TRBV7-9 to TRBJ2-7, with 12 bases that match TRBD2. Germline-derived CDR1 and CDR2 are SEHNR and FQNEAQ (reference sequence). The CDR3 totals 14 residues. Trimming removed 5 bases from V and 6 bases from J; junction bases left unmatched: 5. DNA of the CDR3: TGTGCCAGCAGCACTCTAGCGGGAGGGCCCGAGCAGTACTTC. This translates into CASSTLAGGPEQYF.

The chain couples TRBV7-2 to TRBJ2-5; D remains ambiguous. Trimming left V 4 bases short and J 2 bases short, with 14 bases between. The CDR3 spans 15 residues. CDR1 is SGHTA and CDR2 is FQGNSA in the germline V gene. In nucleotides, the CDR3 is TGTGCCAGCAGCTCCCCTGACTCATTTCAAGAGACCCAGTACTTC. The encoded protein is CASSSPDSFQETQYF.

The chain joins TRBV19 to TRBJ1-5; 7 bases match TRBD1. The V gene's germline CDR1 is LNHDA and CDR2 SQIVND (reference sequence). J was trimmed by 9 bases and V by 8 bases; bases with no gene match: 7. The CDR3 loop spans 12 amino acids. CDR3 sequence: CASADRLAPQHF. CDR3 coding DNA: TGTGCCAGTGCGGACAGGCTGGCGCCCCAGCATTTT.

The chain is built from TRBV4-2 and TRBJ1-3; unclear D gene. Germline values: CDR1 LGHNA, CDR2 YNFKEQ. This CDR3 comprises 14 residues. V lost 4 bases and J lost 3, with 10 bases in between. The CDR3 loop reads CASSLGSLGNTIYF. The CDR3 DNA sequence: TGTGCCAGCAGCCTTGGCAGTCTTGGAAACACCATATATTTT.

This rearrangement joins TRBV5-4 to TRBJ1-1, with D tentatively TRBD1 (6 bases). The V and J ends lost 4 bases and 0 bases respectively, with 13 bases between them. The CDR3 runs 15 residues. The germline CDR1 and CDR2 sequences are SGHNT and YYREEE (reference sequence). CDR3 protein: CASSRFGQLNTEAFF. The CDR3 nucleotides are TGTGCCAGCAGCCGCTTTGGACAGCTGAACACTGAAGCTTTCTTT.

The chain's CDR3 is CATSRDGGRSSYEQYF. The DNA for the CDR3 is TGTGCCACCAGCAGAGACGGAGGACGGAGCTCCTACGAGCAGTACTTC. The J gene is TRBJ2-7, the V gene TRBV15; the D gene is possibly TRBD2 (5 bases). Germline loops: CDR1 LNHNV, CDR2 YYDKDF (reference sequence). The CDR3 consists of 16 residues. V was shortened by 0 bases and J by 0 bases, with 12 bases between the two germline ends.

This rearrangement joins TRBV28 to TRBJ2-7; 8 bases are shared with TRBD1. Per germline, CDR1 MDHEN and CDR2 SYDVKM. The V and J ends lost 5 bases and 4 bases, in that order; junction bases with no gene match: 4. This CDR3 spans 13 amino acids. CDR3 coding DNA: TGTGCCAGCAGTCCGGGGACAGGTTACGAGCAGTACTTC. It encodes CASSPGTGYEQYF.

The CDR3 DNA is TGTGCCAGTAGTATTACTGCACTAGCGGGGGGGCGGAAGTATTTT. Translating gives CASSITALAGGRKYF. The J gene is TRBJ2-3, the V gene TRBV19; 13 bases line up with TRBD2. This CDR3 region has 15 residues. V shed 3 bases, J shed 13 bases, and the junction held 10 bases outside the gene matches. Germline V gene lookup returns CDR1 LNHDA and CDR2 SQIVND (reference sequence).

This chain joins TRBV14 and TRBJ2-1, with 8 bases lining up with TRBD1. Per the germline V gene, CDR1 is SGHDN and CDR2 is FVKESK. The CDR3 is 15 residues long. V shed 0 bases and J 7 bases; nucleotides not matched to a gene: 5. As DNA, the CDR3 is TGTGCCAGCAGCCAAGAGGGCAGGGGGCGAAATGAGCAGTTCTTC. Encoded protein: CASSQEGRGRNEQFF.

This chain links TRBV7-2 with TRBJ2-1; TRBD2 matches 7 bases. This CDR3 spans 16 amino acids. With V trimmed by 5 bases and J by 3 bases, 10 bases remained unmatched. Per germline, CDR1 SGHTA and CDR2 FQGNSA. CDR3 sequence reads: CASSEFPAGFYNEQFF. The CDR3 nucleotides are TGTGCCAGCAGCGAGTTCCCAGCGGGATTCTACAATGAGCAGTTCTTC. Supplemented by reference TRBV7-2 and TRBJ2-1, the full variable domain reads GAGVSQSPSNKVTEKGKDVELRCDPISGHTALYWYRQSLGQGLEFLIYFQGNSAPDKSGLPSDRFSAERTGGSVSTLTIQRTQQEDSAVYLCASSEFPAGFYNEQFFGPGTRLTVL.